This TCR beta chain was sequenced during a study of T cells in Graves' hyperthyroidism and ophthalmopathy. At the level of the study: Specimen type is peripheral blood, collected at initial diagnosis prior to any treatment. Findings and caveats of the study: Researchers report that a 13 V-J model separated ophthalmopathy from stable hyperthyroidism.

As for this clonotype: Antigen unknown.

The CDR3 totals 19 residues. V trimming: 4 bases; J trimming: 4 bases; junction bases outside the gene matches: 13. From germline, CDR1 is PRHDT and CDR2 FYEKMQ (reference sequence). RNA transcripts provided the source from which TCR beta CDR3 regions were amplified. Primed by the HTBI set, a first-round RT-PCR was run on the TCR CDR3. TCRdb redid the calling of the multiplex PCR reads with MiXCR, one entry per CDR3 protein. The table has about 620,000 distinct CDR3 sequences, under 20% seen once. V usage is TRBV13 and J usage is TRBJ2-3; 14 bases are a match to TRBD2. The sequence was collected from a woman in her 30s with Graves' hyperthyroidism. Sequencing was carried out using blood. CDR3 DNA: TGTGCCAGCAGCTCCCCGGGACTAGCGGGAGAAGGTCGAGCAGATACGCAGTATTTT. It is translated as CASSSPGLAGEGRADTQYF. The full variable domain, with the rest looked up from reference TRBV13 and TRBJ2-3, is AAGVIQSPRHLIKEKRETATLKCYPIPRHDTVYWYQQGPGQDPQFLISFYEKMQSDKGSIPDRFSAQQFSDYHSELNMSSLELGDSALYFCASSSPGLAGEGRADTQYFGPGTRLTVL.